This TCR beta chain was retrieved from a study of cytomegalovirus exposure and HLA in healthy donors. Germline V gene data show CDR1 as SGHAT and CDR2 as FQNNGV. V was pared by 1 base and J by 6 bases, with 16 bases between. CDR3 length: 17 residues. Findings and caveats of the study: Sequencing likely generated an artifact that appeared as a cluster of highly shared sequence variants.

The PCR ran on 60 Vbeta and 13 Jbeta primers. The table came from immunoSEQ multiplex PCR; TCRdb's copy has only in-frame clones and leaves some out. The sample lists 150,000 to 200,000 clones, roughly 80% occurring once. To note about this clone: Its antigen is not known.

The chain employs TRBV11-2 and TRBJ1-6, with D possibly TRBD1 on 5 matching bases. Sequenced material: PBMCs. This clonotype was obtained from a woman aged 40 to 50 in good health and CMV-seronegative. For the CDR3, the DNA is TGTGCCAGCAGCTTAGCTGCGGCCAGGGCTGTTAATTCACCCCTCCACTTT. This translates into CASSLAAARAVNSPLHF.